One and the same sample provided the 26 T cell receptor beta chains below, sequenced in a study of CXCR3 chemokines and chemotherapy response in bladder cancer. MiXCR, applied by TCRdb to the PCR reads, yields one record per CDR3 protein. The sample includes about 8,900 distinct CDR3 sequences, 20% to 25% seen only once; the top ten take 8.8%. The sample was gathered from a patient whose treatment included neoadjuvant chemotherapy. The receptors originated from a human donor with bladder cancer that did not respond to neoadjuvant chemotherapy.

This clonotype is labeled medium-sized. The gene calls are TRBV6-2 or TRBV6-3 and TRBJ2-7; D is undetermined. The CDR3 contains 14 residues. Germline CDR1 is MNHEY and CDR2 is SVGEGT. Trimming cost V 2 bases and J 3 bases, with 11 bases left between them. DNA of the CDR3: TGTGCCAGCAGTTACGTGCCAGAACACTACGAGCAGTACTTC. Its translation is CASSYVPEHYEQYF.

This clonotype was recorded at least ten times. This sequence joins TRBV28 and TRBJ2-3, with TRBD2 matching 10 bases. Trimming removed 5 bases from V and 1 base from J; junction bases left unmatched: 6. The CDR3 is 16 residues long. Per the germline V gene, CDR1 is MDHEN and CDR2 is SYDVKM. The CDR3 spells CASSVLTSGGTDTQYF. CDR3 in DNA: TGTGCCAGCAGTGTTCTTACTAGCGGGGGCACAGATACGCAGTATTTT.

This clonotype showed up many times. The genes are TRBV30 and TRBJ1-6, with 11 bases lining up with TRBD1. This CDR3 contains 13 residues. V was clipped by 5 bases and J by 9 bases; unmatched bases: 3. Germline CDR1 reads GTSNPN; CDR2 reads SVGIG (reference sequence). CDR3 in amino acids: CAWVGTGGSPLHF. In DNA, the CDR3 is TGTGCCTGGGTCGGGACAGGGGGTTCACCCCTCCACTTT.

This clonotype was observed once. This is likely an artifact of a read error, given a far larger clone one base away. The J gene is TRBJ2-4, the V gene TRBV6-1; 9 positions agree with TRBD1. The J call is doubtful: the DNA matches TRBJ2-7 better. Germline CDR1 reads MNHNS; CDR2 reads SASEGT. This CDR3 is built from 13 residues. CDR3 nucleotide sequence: TGTGTCACAACCGGGACAGGGCTCTACGAGCAGTACTTC. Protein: CVTTGTGLYEQYF.

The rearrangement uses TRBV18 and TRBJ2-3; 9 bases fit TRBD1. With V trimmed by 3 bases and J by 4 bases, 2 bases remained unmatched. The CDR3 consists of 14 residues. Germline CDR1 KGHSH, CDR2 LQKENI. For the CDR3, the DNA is TGTGCCAGCTCACCGGGACAGGGCCCAGATACGCAGTATTTT. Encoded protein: CASSPGQGPDTQYF. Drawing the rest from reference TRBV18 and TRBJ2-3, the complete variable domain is NAGVMQNPRHLVRRRGQEARLRCSPMKGHSHVYWYRQLPEEGLKFMVYLQKENIIDESGMPKERFSAEFPKEGPSILRIQQVVRGDSAAYFCASSPGQGPDTQYFGPGTRLTVL.

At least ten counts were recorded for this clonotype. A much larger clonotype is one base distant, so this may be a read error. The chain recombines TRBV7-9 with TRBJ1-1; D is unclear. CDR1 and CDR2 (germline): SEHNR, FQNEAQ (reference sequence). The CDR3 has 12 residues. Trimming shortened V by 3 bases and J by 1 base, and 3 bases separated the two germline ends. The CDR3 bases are TGTGCCAGCAGCTTCCGGAACACTGAAGCTTTCTTT. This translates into CASSFRNTEAFF.

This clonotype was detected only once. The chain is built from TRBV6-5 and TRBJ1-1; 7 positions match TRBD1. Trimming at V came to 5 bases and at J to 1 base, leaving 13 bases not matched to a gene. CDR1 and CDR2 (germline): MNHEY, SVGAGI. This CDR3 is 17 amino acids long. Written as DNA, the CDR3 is TGTGCCAGCAGTACCGGGGAGACAGGGCGAGGGAACACTGAAGCTTTCTTT. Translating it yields CASSTGETGRGNTEAFF.

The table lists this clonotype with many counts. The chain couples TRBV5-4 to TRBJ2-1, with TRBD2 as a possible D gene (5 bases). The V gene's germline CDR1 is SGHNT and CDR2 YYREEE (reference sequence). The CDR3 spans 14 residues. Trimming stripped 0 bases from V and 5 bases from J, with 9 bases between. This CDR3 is CASSLEVANNEQFF. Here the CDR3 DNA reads TGTGCCAGCAGCTTGGAGGTAGCGAACAATGAGCAGTTCTTC.

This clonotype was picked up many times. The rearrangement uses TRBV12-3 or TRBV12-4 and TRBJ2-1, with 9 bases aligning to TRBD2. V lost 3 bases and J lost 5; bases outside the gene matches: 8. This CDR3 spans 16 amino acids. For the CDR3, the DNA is TGTGCCAGCAGTTTTAGCCCTAGCGGGGTTAACAATGAGCAGTTCTTC. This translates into CASSFSPSGVNNEQFF.

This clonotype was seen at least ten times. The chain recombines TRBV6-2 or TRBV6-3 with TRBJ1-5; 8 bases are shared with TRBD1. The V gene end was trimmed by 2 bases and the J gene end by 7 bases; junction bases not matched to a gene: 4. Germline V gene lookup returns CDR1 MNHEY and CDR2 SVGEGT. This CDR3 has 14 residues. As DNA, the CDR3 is TGTGCCAGCAGTTACCCAGGGGGCCAACAGCCCCAGCATTTT. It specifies CASSYPGGQQPQHF.

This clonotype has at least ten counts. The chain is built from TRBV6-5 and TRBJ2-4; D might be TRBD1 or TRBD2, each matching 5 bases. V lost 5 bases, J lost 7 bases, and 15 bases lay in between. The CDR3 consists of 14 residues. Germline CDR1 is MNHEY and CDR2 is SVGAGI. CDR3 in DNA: TGTGCCAGCAGTCCCTGGGGGAATCGGAACATTCAGTACTTC. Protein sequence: CASSPWGNRNIQYF.

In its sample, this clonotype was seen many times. The CDR3 region is CSAATGASFGYTF. CDR3 sequence (DNA): TGCAGTGCTGCCACAGGGGCCTCTTTTGGCTACACCTTC. This chain joins TRBV20-1 and TRBJ1-2; TRBD1 agrees at 7 bases. J lost 7 bases, V lost 5 bases, and 10 bases had no gene match. The CDR3 loop spans 13 amino acids. CDR1 DFQATT and CDR2 SNEGSKA come from the germline V gene (reference sequence).

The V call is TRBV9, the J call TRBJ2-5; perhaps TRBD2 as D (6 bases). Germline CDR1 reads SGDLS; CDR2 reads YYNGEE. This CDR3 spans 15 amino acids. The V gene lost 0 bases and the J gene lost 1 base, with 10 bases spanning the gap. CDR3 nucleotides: TGTGCCAGCAGCGTAGGACTAGAGTTCCAAGAGACCCAGTACTTC. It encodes CASSVGLEFQETQYF.

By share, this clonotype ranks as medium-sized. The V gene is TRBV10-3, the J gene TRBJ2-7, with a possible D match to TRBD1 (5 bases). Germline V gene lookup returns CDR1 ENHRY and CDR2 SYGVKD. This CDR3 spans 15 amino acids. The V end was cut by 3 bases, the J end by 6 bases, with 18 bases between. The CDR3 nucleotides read TGTGCCATCAGTGATCTTCTGGGGCCTGTAACCGAGCAGTACTTC. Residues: CAISDLLGPVTEQYF.

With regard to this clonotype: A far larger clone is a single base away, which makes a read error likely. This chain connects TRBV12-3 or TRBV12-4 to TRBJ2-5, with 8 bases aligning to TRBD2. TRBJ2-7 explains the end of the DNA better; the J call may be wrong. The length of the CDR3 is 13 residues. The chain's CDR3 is CASSGPAGGEQYF. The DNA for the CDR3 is TGTGCCAGCAGTGGCCCGGCGGGAGGCGAGCAGTACTTC.

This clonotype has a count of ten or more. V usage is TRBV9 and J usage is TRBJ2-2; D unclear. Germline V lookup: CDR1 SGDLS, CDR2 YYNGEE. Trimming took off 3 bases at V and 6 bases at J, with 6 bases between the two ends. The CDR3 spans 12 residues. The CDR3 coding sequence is TGTGCCAGCAGCGCCCTCTCCGGGGAGCTGTTTTTT. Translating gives CASSALSGELFF.

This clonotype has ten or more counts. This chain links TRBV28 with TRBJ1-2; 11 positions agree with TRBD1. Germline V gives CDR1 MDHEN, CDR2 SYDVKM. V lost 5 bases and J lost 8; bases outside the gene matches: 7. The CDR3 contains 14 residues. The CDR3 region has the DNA TGTGCCAGCAGTCAGGACAGGGGGCGAGTGGGCTACACCTTC. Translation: CASSQDRGRVGYTF.

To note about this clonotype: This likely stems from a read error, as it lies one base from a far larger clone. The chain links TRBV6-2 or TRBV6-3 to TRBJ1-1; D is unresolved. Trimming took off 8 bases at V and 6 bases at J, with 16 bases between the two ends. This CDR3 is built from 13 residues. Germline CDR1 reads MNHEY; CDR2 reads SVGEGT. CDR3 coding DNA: TGTGCCAGCTCCTGGAGGAACGTATCTGAAGCTTTCTTT. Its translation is CASSWRNVSEAFF.

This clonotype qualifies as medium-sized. The CDR3 here is CASTAGGETQYF. CDR3 DNA sequence: TGTGCCAGCACGGCAGGAGGGGAGACCCAGTACTTC. This sequence joins TRBV6-6 and TRBJ2-5; tentatively, D is TRBD2 (6 bases). Germline V gene lookup returns CDR1 MNHNY and CDR2 SVGAGI (reference sequence). Trimming stripped 7 bases from V and 5 bases from J, with 11 bases between. The CDR3 loop spans 12 amino acids.

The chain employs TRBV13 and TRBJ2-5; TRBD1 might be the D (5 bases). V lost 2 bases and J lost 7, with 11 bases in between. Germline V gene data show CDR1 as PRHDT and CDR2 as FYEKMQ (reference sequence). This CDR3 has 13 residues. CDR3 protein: CASSLKGLGTQYF. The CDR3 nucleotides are TGTGCCAGCAGCTTAAAGGGGTTGGGGACCCAGTACTTC.

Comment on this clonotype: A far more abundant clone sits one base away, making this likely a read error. The CDR3 DNA follows: TGTGCCAGCAGTGAAGCGGGGCGTAGTGGCTACATCTTC. Residues: CASSEAGRSGYIF. V and J are TRBV6-1 and TRBJ2-7, with a possible D match to TRBD1 (5 bases). CDR3 length: 13 amino acids. CDR1 and CDR2 (germline): MNHNS, SASEGT.

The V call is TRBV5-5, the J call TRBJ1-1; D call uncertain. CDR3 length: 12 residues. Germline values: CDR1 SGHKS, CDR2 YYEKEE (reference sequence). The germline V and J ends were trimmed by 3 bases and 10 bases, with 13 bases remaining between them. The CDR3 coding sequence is TGTGCCAGCAGCTCCGGGTACACGAGAGCTTTCTTT. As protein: CASSSGYTRAFF. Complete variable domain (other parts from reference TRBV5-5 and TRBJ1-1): DAGVTQSPTHLIKTRGQQVTLRCSPISGHKSVSWYQQVLGQGPQFIFQYYEKEERGRGNFPDRFSARQFPNYSSELNVNALLLGDSALYLCASSSGYTRAFFGQGTRLTVV.

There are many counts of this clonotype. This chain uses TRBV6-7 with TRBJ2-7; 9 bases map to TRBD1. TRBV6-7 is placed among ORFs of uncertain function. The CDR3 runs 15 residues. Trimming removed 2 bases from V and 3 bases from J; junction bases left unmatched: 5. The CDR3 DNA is TGTGCCAGCAGTTACGGGACAGGGTGTCTCTACGAGCAGTACTTC. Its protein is CASSYGTGCLYEQYF.

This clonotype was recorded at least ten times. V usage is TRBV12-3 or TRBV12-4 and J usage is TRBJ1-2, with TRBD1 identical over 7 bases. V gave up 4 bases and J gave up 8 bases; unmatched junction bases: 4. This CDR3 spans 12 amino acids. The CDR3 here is CASSSDRVGYTF. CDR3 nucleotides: TGTGCCAGCAGTTCCGACAGGGTCGGCTACACCTTC.

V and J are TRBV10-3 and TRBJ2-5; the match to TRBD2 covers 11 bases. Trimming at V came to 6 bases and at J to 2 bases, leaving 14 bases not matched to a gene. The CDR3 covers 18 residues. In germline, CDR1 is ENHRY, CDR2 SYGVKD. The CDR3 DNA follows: TGTGCCATCAGCCCCCAAGGAACTAGCGGGGGTGCACAAGAGACCCAGTACTTC. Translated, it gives CAISPQGTSGGAQETQYF.

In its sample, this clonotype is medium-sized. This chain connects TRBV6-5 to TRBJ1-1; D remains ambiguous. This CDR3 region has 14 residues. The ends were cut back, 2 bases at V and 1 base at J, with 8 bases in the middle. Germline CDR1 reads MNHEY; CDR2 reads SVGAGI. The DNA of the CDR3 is TGTGCCAGCAGTTACGACTGGTCGAACACTGAAGCTTTCTTT. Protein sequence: CASSYDWSNTEAFF.